These 15 T cell receptor beta chains came from one sample sequenced in a study of blood T cell repertoires in COVID-19. Generated by immunoSEQ multiplex PCR, the TCRdb table keeps only in-frame clones and is missing some. Of around 150,000 clones listed, 85% to 95% are singletons. Sequencing was done on a sample of peripheral blood. These receptors all stem from a woman aged 55-70 years with COVID-19, enrolled during active disease.

This clone was counted between two and nine times. V usage is TRBV21-1 and J usage is TRBJ1-1; TRBD1 reflects the table's D call only, with no check against the DNA. TRBV21-1 is designated a pseudogene. The CDR3 extends over 17 amino acids. The CDR3 sequence is CASNIPGQGRPYTEAFF. CDR3 DNA: TGTGCCAGCAATATACCGGGACAGGGGCGCCCTTACACTGAAGCTTTCTTT.

The V call is TRBV19, the J call TRBJ2-2, with 9 positions matching TRBD2. Losses at the gene ends were 1 base for V and 5 bases for J; bases not matched to a gene: 5. Germline V lookup: CDR1 LNHDA, CDR2 SQIVND (reference sequence). CDR3 length equals 16 residues. This CDR3 reads CASSIVSGGPTGELFF. The CDR3 nucleotides read TGTGCCAGTAGTATAGTAAGCGGGGGGCCGACCGGGGAGCTGTTTTTT.

The gene calls are TRBV9 and TRBJ1-5; D perhaps matches TRBD1 (6 bases). Germline assignment: CDR1 SGDLS and CDR2 YYNGEE. V lost 0 bases and J lost 3, with 10 bases in between. CDR3 length: 15 residues. The CDR3 sequence: CASSVGGGLNQPQHF. The CDR3 DNA sequence: TGTGCCAGCAGCGTAGGAGGGGGTCTCAATCAGCCCCAGCATTTT.

V gene TRBV30 combines with J gene TRBJ1-5; a weak D match, TRBD1 (6 bases). Trimming shortened V by 0 bases and J by 4 bases, and 10 bases separated the two germline ends. Germline values: CDR1 GTSNPN, CDR2 SVGIG (reference sequence). CDR3 size: 14 residues. CDR3 DNA sequence: TGTGCCTGGAGTGTAGGGGGACGGAATCAGCCCCAGCATTTT. Its protein is CAWSVGGRNQPQHF.

The chain combines TRBV10-3 with TRBJ1-2; 7 nucleotides agree with TRBD1. The CDR3 length is 15 residues. V gave up 6 bases and J gave up 6 bases; unmatched junction bases: 13. Germline V gene lookup returns CDR1 ENHRY and CDR2 SYGVKD. CDR3 coding DNA: TGTGCCATCAGAAGCCTGGCCGACAGGGCGAATGGCTACACCTTC. Translation: CAIRSLADRANGYTF.

CDR3 in DNA: TGCGCCAGCAGCTTGGACGGGGTGGGGACAGGGAACACCGGGGAGCTGTTTTTT. Translation gives CASSLDGVGTGNTGELFF. The gene calls are TRBV5-1 and TRBJ2-2, with 8 bases aligning to TRBD1. J gave up 1 base and V 0 bases, and 8 bases lay outside the gene matches. The CDR3 has 18 amino acids. In germline, CDR1 is SGHRS, CDR2 YFSETQ. Variable domain in full (rest from reference TRBV5-1 and TRBJ2-2): KAGVTQTPRYLIKTRGQQVTLSCSPISGHRSVSWYQQTPGQGLQFLFEYFSETQRNKGNFPGRFSGRQFSNSRSEMNVSTLELGDSALYLCASSLDGVGTGNTGELFFGEGSRLTVL.

This chain's CDR3 is CASSQVIGVSPLHF. The CDR3 DNA is TGCGCCAGCAGCCAAGTTATCGGAGTGTCGCCCCTCCACTTT. The chain has TRBV4-1 and TRBJ1-6, with D uncertain. The CDR3 totals 14 residues. Deletions cut 1 base from V and 13 bases from J, with 14 bases between. Germline assignment: CDR1 MGHRA and CDR2 YSYEKL.

The chain recombines TRBV28 with TRBJ1-2; D is possibly TRBD1 (6 bases). CDR3 length: 15 residues. The germline CDR1 and CDR2 sequences are MDHEN and SYDVKM. Trimming cost V 4 bases and J 8 bases, with 20 bases left between them. CDR3 residues: CASSSAGVRSRGYTF. DNA of the CDR3: TGTGCCAGCAGTTCTGCAGGGGTCCGCTCTAGAGGCTACACCTTC.

This clone was counted only a few times. The chain recombines TRBV6-2 or TRBV6-3 with TRBJ1-1; D is perhaps TRBD1 (5 bases). The CDR3 spans 14 residues. Trimming shortened V by 7 bases and J by 4 bases, and 16 bases separated the two germline ends. CDR1 is MNHEY and CDR2 is SVGEGT in the germline V gene. This CDR3 is CASTPRGLGTEAFF. CDR3 in DNA: TGTGCCAGCACCCCTCGGGGGTTGGGCACTGAAGCTTTCTTT.

This chain links TRBV9 with TRBJ2-3; 7 nucleotides line up with TRBD2. The J segment lost 6 bases and the V segment lost 0 bases, leaving 1 base of the junction unmatched. Germline CDR1 is SGDLS and CDR2 is YYNGEE. The CDR3 totals 13 residues. Here the CDR3 reads CASSVGGGDTQYF. CDR3 DNA: TGTGCCAGCAGCGTAGGGGGAGGGGATACGCAGTATTTT.

V is TRBV5-1 and J is TRBJ1-3; 8 positions match TRBD1. V lost 3 bases, J lost 1 base, and 6 bases stayed unmatched. CDR1 and CDR2 (germline): SGHRS, YFSETQ. CDR3 length: 16 residues. CDR3 sequence (DNA): TGCGCCAGCAGCTCGCAGGGGGCCGGATCTGGAAACACCATATATTTT. Its protein is CASSSQGAGSGNTIYF.

The chain uses TRBV7-2 and TRBJ2-3; 8 bases map to TRBD1. J was trimmed by 6 bases and V by 3 bases; bases with no gene match: 8. The CDR3 contains 15 residues. Germline CDR1 reads SGHTA; CDR2 reads FQGNSA. The CDR3 DNA sequence: TGTGCCAGCAGCTTTCGCCGGACAGGGTCCGATACGCAGTATTTT. It codes for CASSFRRTGSDTQYF.

V gene TRBV5-4 combines with J gene TRBJ2-3, with a tentative D call TRBD1 (6 bases). This CDR3 comprises 15 residues. Germline V gene data show CDR1 as SGHNT and CDR2 as YYREEE (reference sequence). V was shortened by 4 bases and J by 5 bases, with 17 bases between the two germline ends. CDR3 bases: TGTGCCAGCAGCCCGCAGAACAGGGCAATAGATACGCAGTATTTT. This gives the protein CASSPQNRAIDTQYF.

This chain uses TRBV19 with TRBJ1-2; the D is unclear. CDR1 and CDR2 from the germline V gene are LNHDA and SQIVND (reference sequence). The CDR3 consists of 14 residues. Trimming took 9 bases from V and 3 from J, leaving 17 bases between them. CDR3 bases: TGTGCCAGCACCCGGGAGCCGGCCCACTATGGCTACACCTTC. This codes for CASTREPAHYGYTF. Based on the CDR3 plus reference TRBV19 and TRBJ1-2, the full variable domain is DGGITQSPKYLFRKEGQNVTLSCEQNLNHDAMYWYRQDPGQGLRLIYYSQIVNDFQKGDIAEGYSVSREKKESFPLTVTSAQKNPTAFYLCASTREPAHYGYTFGSGTRLTVV.

This clone was seen a single time. The rearrangement joins TRBV5-1 to TRBJ1-1; a possible D gene is TRBD1 (6 bases). The CDR3 loop spans 15 amino acids. CDR1 and CDR2 (germline): SGHRS, YFSETQ. V lost 0 bases, J lost 1 base, and 10 bases lay in between. This chain's CDR3 is CASSLAWTENTEAFF. The DNA of the CDR3 is TGCGCCAGCAGCTTGGCATGGACAGAGAACACTGAAGCTTTCTTT.